These T cell receptor beta chains were read from a single sample in a study of cytomegalovirus exposure and HLA in healthy donors. Here immunoSEQ multiplex PCR was the method, and the copy in TCRdb shows in-frame clones only, minus some. The data hold roughly 180,000 clones, with about 9% observed a single time. Sequenced material: PBMCs. These receptor sequences come from a woman aged 30 to 39 in good health and CMV-seropositive. The CDR3 runs from the conserved cysteine through the conserved F or W.

cdr3_aa | j_call | v_call
CASSVRLADFEAFF | TRBJ1-1 | TRBV6-5
CASSARTGTDYGYTF | TRBJ1-2 | TRBV6-1
CASSVETGFYEQYF | TRBJ2-7 | TRBV9
CASSEFGQRSGNTIYF | TRBJ1-3 | TRBV25-1
CASKPQGSDTEAFF | TRBJ1-1 | TRBV6-4
CASSIGLGGETQYF | TRBJ2-5 | TRBV19
CASSPHQSGHVYGYTF | TRBJ1-2 | TRBV19
CASSWMGQTQETQYF | TRBJ2-5 | TRBV5-1
CASSLFGLATSYNEQFF | TRBJ2-1 | TRBV7-2
CASSASDREGEKLFF | TRBJ1-4 | TRBV10-1
CASSLIAGAPQYF | TRBJ2-7 | TRBV27
CASSIDRGQGAYEQYF | TRBJ2-7 | TRBV19
CASSLKATGDEYSNQPQHF | TRBJ1-5 | TRBV5-1
CASSSLGQGNQPQHF | TRBJ1-5 | TRBV7-9
CASGATGIPQTNYGYTF | TRBJ1-2 | TRBV12-5
CASSIYRDRGTGELFF | TRBJ2-2 | TRBV5-6
CASSLRQGSAEQFF | TRBJ2-1 | TRBV7-9
CASSVSVNTEAFF | TRBJ1-1 | TRBV9
CASGRGAGEAFF | TRBJ1-1 | TRBV11-3
CASSLSRTLNTEAFF | TRBJ1-1 | TRBV27
CASSSRLAGIYEQYF | TRBJ2-7 | TRBV5-6
CASSQDWDGRASYEQYF | TRBJ2-7 | TRBV4-1
CASSSLAGEETQYF | TRBJ2-5 | TRBV7-9
CASLKREGPYEQYF | TRBJ2-7 | TRBV6-1
CAWSTSGSGEAQYF | TRBJ2-5 | TRBV30
CASLRGGTNTGELFF | TRBJ2-2 | TRBV7-8
CATSRAAGGPNEQFF | TRBJ2-1 | TRBV15
CASSQSASHGYTF | TRBJ1-2 | TRBV4-1
CASSQDPPRGVQYF | TRBJ2-5 | TRBV4-1
CASSPGSGGYTF | TRBJ1-2 | TRBV11-2
CASSLLAGGAYNEQFF | TRBJ2-1 | TRBV5-1
CASGLRDRAGNTIYF | TRBJ1-3 | TRBV12-5
CASSLDGRAPPSYNEQFF | TRBJ2-1 | TRBV11-1
CSVRDSLARSYGYTF | TRBJ1-2 | TRBV29-1
CASSYRSGGSYEQYF | TRBJ2-7 | TRBV6-6
CGAYRDGYTF | TRBJ1-2 | TRBV29-1
CSVDGQGGIYEQYF | TRBJ2-7 | TRBV29-1